Detailed here is one T cell receptor beta chain. The CDR3 contains 9 residues. Trimming removed 1 base at V and 11 bases at J, with 5 bases between. CDR1 and CDR2 (germline): DFQATT, SNEGSKA (reference sequence). This sample stems from a study of blood T cell repertoires in COVID-19. Across the study: Whether acute or convalescent, the COVID-19 samples came from the United States, Italy and Spain. T cells, B-cell-depleted T cells, or PBMCs provided the cDNA or gDNA that served as material.

Under the authors' procedure: Reference gene primer amplification in the assay estimated nucleated cell counts. Profiling relied on immunoSEQ multiplex PCR, and the TCRdb table lists in-frame clones only, not all of them. The V and J calls and clone size were taken over from that table, and D and trimming were inferred from the DNA. The top ten clones hold 3.5% to 4% of a sample with about 220,000 clones, under 90% of them seen once. The clonotype originates from a woman aged 80 or over with acute or convalescent COVID-19. Sequencing input: peripheral blood. The chain carries TRBV20-1 and TRBJ1-2; D call uncertain. The CDR3, as DNA: TGCAGTGCTAGAGTACGGTACACCTTC. Translation: CSARVRYTF.